Below, 8 T cell receptor beta chains from the same sample are listed, as sequenced in a study of blood T cell repertoires in COVID-19. TCRdb's table, derived via immunoSEQ multiplex PCR, lists solely in-frame clones and lacks some. The data hold about 140,000 clones, with roughly nine tenths observed a single time. The sample consisted of peripheral blood. These receptors all stem from a human donor in a cohort sampled during active COVID-19.

In this sample, this clone turned up a few times. The chain links TRBV19 to TRBJ1-2; D is unresolved. Germline V gene sequence: CDR1 LNHDA, CDR2 SQIVND (reference sequence). The CDR3 covers 13 residues. The germline V and J ends were trimmed by 3 bases and 6 bases, with 11 bases remaining between them. CDR3 sequence: CASSIRHEDGYTF. In DNA, the CDR3 is TGTGCCAGTAGTATCCGCCATGAGGATGGCTACACCTTC.

The V gene is TRBV5-6, the J gene TRBJ1-5; D might be TRBD1 (6 bases). V lost 3 bases, J lost 6 bases, and 13 bases lay in between. CDR3 size: 14 residues. Germline V CDR1 and CDR2: SGHDT, YYEEEE. The CDR3 loop is CASSSGGGPQPQHF. The CDR3 bases are TGTGCCAGCAGCTCTGGGGGGGGCCCTCAGCCCCAGCATTTT.

This sequence joins TRBV5-1 and TRBJ1-1; 11 bases line up with TRBD1. The length of the CDR3 is 16 residues. Germline V lookup: CDR1 SGHRS, CDR2 YFSETQ. J lost 4 bases, V lost 4 bases, and 9 bases had no gene match. CDR3 in DNA: TGCGCCAGCAGCCCCCGGACAGGGGGCGTCGGCACTGAAGCTTTCTTT. This codes for CASSPRTGGVGTEAFF.

The chain links TRBV18 to TRBJ1-2; D perhaps matches TRBD1 (5 bases). CDR1 is KGHSH, CDR2 LQKENI, per germline. CDR3 length equals 16 residues. V lost 2 bases and J lost 2, with 15 bases in between. The CDR3, as DNA: TGTGCCAGCTCACCAATCCACAGGCATGAGAACTATGGCTACACCTTC. Translation: CASSPIHRHENYGYTF.

The chain employs TRBV19 and TRBJ2-1, with 7 nucleotides matching TRBD2. The length of the CDR3 is 17 residues. With V trimmed by 6 bases and J by 3 bases, 14 bases remained unmatched. Germline V gives CDR1 LNHDA, CDR2 SQIVND (reference sequence). DNA for the CDR3: TGTGCCAGTAGGCCTTCAAGGGGAGGGAGGGTCTACAATGAGCAGTTCTTC. This codes for CASRPSRGGRVYNEQFF.

The J gene is TRBJ2-7, the V gene TRBV5-4, with 11 bases matching TRBD2. The CDR3 runs to 14 residues. The junction had 7 bases not matched to a gene; V was cut back by 7 bases and J by 4 bases. Germline V gene lookup returns CDR1 SGHNT and CDR2 YYREEE (reference sequence). In DNA, the CDR3 is TGTGCCAGCGGGTTAGCGGGAGGGCGGTACGAGCAGTACTTC. Its translation is CASGLAGGRYEQYF.

V and J are TRBV4-1 and TRBJ2-5, with 12 bases lining up with TRBD2. CDR1 MGHRA and CDR2 YSYEKL come from the germline V gene. The CDR3 spans 19 residues. With V trimmed by 0 bases and J by 4 bases, 12 bases remained unmatched. CDR3 amino acids: CASSQEFLAGGPVRETQYF. In nucleotides, the CDR3 is TGCGCCAGCAGCCAAGAATTCCTAGCGGGGGGGCCAGTTCGAGAGACCCAGTACTTC.

In this sample, this clone turned up once. The V call is TRBV10-3, the J call TRBJ2-5; D unresolved. CDR3 length: 13 residues. With 6 bases removed from V and 0 bases from J, the gap between germline ends came to 8 bases. The V gene's germline CDR1 is ENHRY and CDR2 SYGVKD. In nucleotides, the CDR3 is TGTGCCATCAGGGTAGACAACCAAGAGACCCAGTACTTC. Protein sequence: CAIRVDNQETQYF.